Each of the 20 T cell receptor beta chains below was sequenced from the same sample in a study of T cell responses to AZD1222 COVID-19 vaccine. Libraries were prepared by immunoSEQ multiplex PCR; TCRdb keeps only in-frame clonotypes and omits some of them. The table lists about 140,000 clones, roughly nine tenths of them singletons. The sequencing used peripheral blood, collected 28 days after the second AZD1222 dose. These receptors all come from an adult who received the AZD1222 COVID-19 vaccine.

The rearrangement links TRBV13 to TRBJ1-1; D is perhaps TRBD1 (5 bases). Germline V gene data show CDR1 as PRHDT and CDR2 as FYEKMQ (reference sequence). V was pared by 3 bases and J by 0 bases, with 14 bases between. The CDR3 runs to 16 residues. CDR3 protein: CASSLTEWGLNTEAFF. In DNA form, the CDR3 reads TGTGCCAGCAGCTTGACCGAATGGGGCTTGAACACTGAAGCTTTCTTT.

The genes are TRBV19 and TRBJ1-2; D might be TRBD1 (6 bases). Germline V gene sequence: CDR1 LNHDA, CDR2 SQIVND (reference sequence). The CDR3 totals 17 residues. V lost 8 bases, J lost 1 base, and 23 bases lay in between. CDR3 coding DNA: TGTGCCAGTGGCTCGGCGGGGGGGGCGAATCTTAACTATGGCTACACCTTC. Residues: CASGSAGGANLNYGYTF.

On this clone itself: The identical CDR3 is also encoded by other nucleotide sequences in the sample. The chain employs TRBV5-1 and TRBJ2-6; D remains ambiguous. Trimming cost V 5 bases and J 0 bases, with 6 bases left between them. This CDR3 region has 14 residues. In germline, CDR1 is SGHRS, CDR2 YFSETQ. The CDR3 loop reads CASRDSSGANVLTF. The DNA for the CDR3 is TGCGCCAGCAGGGATTCCTCTGGGGCCAACGTCCTGACTTTC.

The chain recombines TRBV7-7 with TRBJ2-3; no clear D gene. This CDR3 is built from 16 residues. Trimming cost V 5 bases and J 2 bases, with 17 bases left between them. Germline V gene lookup returns CDR1 SSHAT and CDR2 FNYEAQ (reference sequence). This CDR3 reads CASSRLPSPLTDTQYF. The CDR3 nucleotides read TGTGCCAGCAGCCGTTTACCCTCTCCCCTCACAGATACGCAGTATTTT.

The V and J genes are TRBV7-2 and TRBJ2-3; tentatively, D is TRBD2 (6 bases). The CDR3 is 16 amino acids. Germline V gene data show CDR1 as SGHTA and CDR2 as FQGNSA. The V gene lost 1 base and the J gene lost 6 bases, with 17 bases spanning the gap. DNA of the CDR3: TGTGCCAGCAGCTTAGTTGCGGGACCAAGGCCTGATACGCAGTATTTT. The encoded protein is CASSLVAGPRPDTQYF.

This clone turned up a few times. The chain uses TRBV7-9 and TRBJ2-7, with 7 bases fitting TRBD2. Germline CDR1 reads SEHNR; CDR2 reads FQNEAQ (reference sequence). The CDR3 is 13 residues long. Unmatched junction bases numbered 6, after V lost 4 bases and J lost 6 bases. The CDR3 region has the DNA TGTGCCAGCAGCTATGCCAGGGAGGGCGAGCAGTACTTC. Its translation is CASSYAREGEQYF. Full variable domain (remainder filled in from reference TRBV7-9 and TRBJ2-7): DTGVSQNPRHKITKRGQNVTFRCDPISEHNRLYWYRQTLGQGPEFLTYFQNEAQLEKSRLLSDRFSAERPKGSFSTLEIQRTEQGDSAMYLCASSYAREGEQYFGPGTRLTVT.

The chain links TRBV10-3 to TRBJ2-5; maybe TRBD2 (6 bases). The CDR3 length is 13 residues. V was cut by 4 bases and J by 3 bases, with 9 bases left in between. Germline V gene data show CDR1 as ENHRY and CDR2 as SYGVKD. CDR3 in DNA: TGTGCCATCAGTGTTGGCGGGGAAGAGACCCAGTACTTC. Residues: CAISVGGEETQYF.

V gene TRBV7-2 combines with J gene TRBJ1-6; perhaps TRBD1 as D (5 bases). Per germline, CDR1 SGHTA and CDR2 FQGNSA. The CDR3 spans 14 residues. The V gene lost 4 bases and the J gene lost 8 bases, with 12 bases spanning the gap. The CDR3 protein is CASSSRDGYSPLHF. CDR3 nucleotide sequence: TGTGCCAGCAGCTCGAGGGACGGATATTCACCCCTCCACTTT.

V and J are TRBV15 and TRBJ1-4, with D possibly being TRBD1 (5 bases). Trimming removed 3 bases at V and 0 bases at J, with 11 bases between. The germline V gene encodes CDR1 LNHNV and CDR2 YYDKDF (reference sequence). There are 16 residues in the CDR3. CDR3 nucleotide sequence: TGTGCCACCAGCAGGGGGGACTTTCCAACTAATGAAAAACTGTTTTTT. It codes for CATSRGDFPTNEKLFF.

The V and J genes are TRBV7-2 and TRBJ1-2; maybe TRBD1 (5 bases). V lost 3 bases and J lost 4, with 15 bases in between. The V gene's germline CDR1 is SGHTA and CDR2 FQGNSA. The CDR3 consists of 15 residues. The CDR3 reads CASSFGPDSRYGYTF. Written as DNA, the CDR3 is TGTGCCAGCAGCTTTGGACCTGACAGCCGCTATGGCTACACCTTC.

The V call is TRBV3-1 (or the pseudogene TRBV3-2), the J call TRBJ2-3; D ambiguous. With 1 base removed from V and 2 bases from J, the gap between germline ends came to 4 bases. The CDR3 is 13 residues long. Germline-derived CDR1 and CDR2 are LGHDT and YNNKEL (reference sequence). CDR3 sequence reads: CASSQGITDTQYF. CDR3 bases: TGTGCCAGCAGCCAAGGAATCACAGATACGCAGTATTTT.

This chain connects TRBV3-1 (or the pseudogene TRBV3-2) to TRBJ2-1; 11 bases are a match to TRBD2. The CDR3 runs 14 residues. With V trimmed by 7 bases and J by 11 bases, 10 bases remained unmatched. Germline V gives CDR1 LGHDT, CDR2 YNNKEL (reference sequence). This CDR3 is CASTFSGGAQKQFF. DNA of the CDR3: TGTGCCAGCACCTTTAGCGGGGGGGCGCAGAAGCAGTTCTTC.

V usage is TRBV10-3 and J usage is TRBJ1-3; D is possibly TRBD1 (5 bases). Germline lookup yields CDR1 ENHRY and CDR2 SYGVKD. V lost 4 bases and J 4 bases, leaving 8 bases between the germline ends. There are 13 residues in the CDR3. CDR3 region: CAISAGKGNTIYF. CDR3 bases: TGTGCCATCAGTGCAGGGAAAGGAAACACCATATATTTT.

This clone was seen just once. The J gene is TRBJ1-2, the V gene TRBV7-9; D might be TRBD1 (6 bases). The germline CDR1 and CDR2 sequences are SEHNR and FQNEAQ (reference sequence). V was cut by 2 bases and J by 3 bases, with 19 bases left in between. The CDR3 loop spans 17 amino acids. CDR3 nucleotides: TGTGCCAGCAGCTTAACGACAGGCTTTTCTTCTCACTATGGCTACACCTTC. Translated: CASSLTTGFSSHYGYTF.

The CDR3 DNA is TGTGCCAGCAGCTTAGTGGCGGGAGCACCCTACAATGAGCAGTTCTTC. This codes for CASSLVAGAPYNEQFF. The J gene is TRBJ2-1, the V gene TRBV7-3; 7 bases line up with TRBD2. The CDR3 spans 16 residues. The germline V gene has CDR1 SGHTA and CDR2 FQGTGA. V lost 2 bases and J lost 2; bases outside the gene matches: 6.

This sequence joins TRBV11-1 and TRBJ1-1, with a weak D call TRBD1 (6 bases). From germline, CDR1 is SGHAT and CDR2 FQDESV (reference sequence). The germline V and J ends were trimmed by 1 base and 11 bases, with 17 bases remaining between them. This CDR3 is 14 amino acids long. The CDR3 nucleotides read TGTGCCAGCAGCTTAGACCCCGCGGGGGGCATCGCTTTCTTT. This gives the protein CASSLDPAGGIAFF.

The sample holds one count of this clone. The CDR3 reads CASSESRGRGGRRETQYF. In DNA form, the CDR3 reads TGCGCCAGCAGTGAGTCTCGCGGGCGGGGGGGCCGGAGGGAGACCCAGTACTTC. This rearrangement joins TRBV10-2 to TRBJ2-5; 9 bases are shared with TRBD2. The CDR3 length is 18 residues. The germline CDR1 and CDR2 sequences are WSHSY and SAAADI. J was trimmed by 5 bases and V by 0 bases; bases with no gene match: 13.

V is TRBV7-2 and J is TRBJ2-5, with 8 nucleotides matching TRBD1. Trimming cost V 4 bases and J 5 bases; bases outside gene matches: 3. This CDR3 has 13 amino acids. Germline CDR1 SGHTA, CDR2 FQGNSA. The CDR3 DNA sequence: TGTGCCAGCAGCTCCAGGGGGCGGGAGACCCAGTACTTC. This gives the protein CASSSRGRETQYF.

The chain is built from TRBV7-9 and TRBJ1-6; TRBD1 matches 8 bases. This CDR3 contains 15 residues. The V gene's germline CDR1 is SEHNR and CDR2 FQNEAQ (reference sequence). V was clipped by 5 bases and J by 9 bases; unmatched bases: 9. The CDR3 bases are TGTGCCAGCAGCCCCCGACAGGGGAGAACTTCACCCCTCCACTTT. This codes for CASSPRQGRTSPLHF. Based on the CDR3 plus reference TRBV7-9 and TRBJ1-6, the full variable domain is DTGVSQNPRHKITKRGQNVTFRCDPISEHNRLYWYRQTLGQGPEFLTYFQNEAQLEKSRLLSDRFSAERPKGSFSTLEIQRTEQGDSAMYLCASSPRQGRTSPLHFGNGTRLTVT.

The chain carries TRBV5-4 and TRBJ2-5, with TRBD1 matching over 8 bases. Germline lookup yields CDR1 SGHNT and CDR2 YYREEE (reference sequence). V was clipped by 4 bases and J by 3 bases; unmatched bases: 2. The CDR3 has 13 amino acids. The CDR3 DNA reads as TGTGCCAGCAGCGGACAGGGTAAAGAGACCCAGTACTTC. It codes for CASSGQGKETQYF. Full variable domain (missing parts from reference TRBV5-4 and TRBJ2-5): ETGVTQSPTHLIKTRGQQVTLRCSSQSGHNTVSWYQQALGQGPQFIFQYYREEENGRGNFPPRFSGLQFPNYSSELNVNALELDDSALYLCASSGQGKETQYFGPGTRLLVL.